The sample holds one count of the clone carrying this TCR beta chain. Its antigen is undetermined. The germline gives CDR1 SGHAT, CDR2 FQNNGV. Losses at the gene ends were 4 bases for V and 5 bases for J; bases not matched to a gene: 10. The CDR3 sequence is 15 residues long. The data were produced by immunoSEQ multiplex PCR, yet TCRdb's version contains in-frame clones alone and is incomplete. The sample yields just under 65,000 clones, 90% seen once. This record belongs to a study of graft-versus-host responses after intestinal transplantation. Study in general: Tacrolimus and steroids were given for about three years to all recipients after anti-thymocyte globulin induction. Study-wide results and caveats: Allograft graft-versus-host to host-versus-graft clonal ratios ran high in patients with graft-donor T cell macrochimerism. Peak GvH clone levels in circulation were associated with early post-transplant HvG declines. Recipient marrow contained GvH clones, some of which appeared first in ileum or blood.

The V and J genes are TRBV11-2 and TRBJ2-7, with TRBD1 identical over 8 bases. The sample consisted of unstimulated CD8+ T cells sorted from spleen or lymph node cells, taken before transplant. The sequence came from a human donor who was the organ donor for an intestinal transplant. In DNA, the CDR3 is TGTGCCAGCAGCTCGCTCGTCCAGGGGGCGCACGAGCAGTACTTC. Its translation is CASSSLVQGAHEQYF.